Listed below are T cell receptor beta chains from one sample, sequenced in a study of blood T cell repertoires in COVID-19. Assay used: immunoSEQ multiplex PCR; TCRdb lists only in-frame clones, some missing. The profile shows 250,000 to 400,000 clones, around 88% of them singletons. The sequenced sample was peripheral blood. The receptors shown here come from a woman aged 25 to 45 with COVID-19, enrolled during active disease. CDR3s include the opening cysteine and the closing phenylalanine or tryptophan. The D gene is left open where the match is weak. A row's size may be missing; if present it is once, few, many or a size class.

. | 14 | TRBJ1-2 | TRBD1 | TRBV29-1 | CSVERRDSNYGYTF | TGCAGCGTTGAAAGGAGGGACAGCAACTATGGCTACACCTTC
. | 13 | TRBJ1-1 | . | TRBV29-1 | CSVAGGPNTEAFF | TGCAGCGTTGCCGGGGGACCGAACACTGAAGCTTTCTTT
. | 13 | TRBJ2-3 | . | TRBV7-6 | CASSSPGQNTQYF | TGTGCCAGCAGTTCCCCCGGACAGAATACGCAGTATTTT
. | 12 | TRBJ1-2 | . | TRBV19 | CASTKGVYGYTF | TGTGCCAGTACGAAGGGGGTCTATGGCTACACCTTC
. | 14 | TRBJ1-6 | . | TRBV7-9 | CASSLGWGRSPLHF | TGTGCCAGCAGCTTAGGCTGGGGCCGGTCACCCCTCCACTTT
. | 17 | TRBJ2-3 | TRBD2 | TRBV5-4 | CASSLGFGGAGSDTQYF | TGTGCCAGCAGCTTAGGGTTCGGGGGGGCCGGGTCAGATACGCAGTATTTT
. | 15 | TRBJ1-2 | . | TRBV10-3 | CAISESRDWYYGYTF | TGTGCCATCAGTGAGTCGCGCGACTGGTACTATGGCTACACCTTC
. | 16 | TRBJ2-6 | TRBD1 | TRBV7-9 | CASSSNRGRGANVLTF | TGTGCCAGCAGCTCAAACAGGGGGCGCGGGGCCAACGTCCTGACTTTC
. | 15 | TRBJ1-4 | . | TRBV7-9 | CASSPRQATNEKLFF | TGTGCCAGCAGTCCTCGACAGGCAACTAATGAAAAACTGTTTTTT
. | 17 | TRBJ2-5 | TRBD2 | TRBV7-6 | CASSLGLSGGGQETQYF | TGTGCCAGCAGCTTAGGTCTTAGCGGGGGGGGCCAAGAGACCCAGTACTTC
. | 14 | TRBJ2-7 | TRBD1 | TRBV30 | CAWTPGTGAHEQYF | TGTGCCTGGACCCCAGGGACAGGGGCCCACGAGCAGTACTTC
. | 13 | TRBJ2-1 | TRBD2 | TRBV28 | CASSLGGGNEQFF | TGTGCCAGCAGTTTAGGGGGGGGAAATGAGCAGTTCTTC
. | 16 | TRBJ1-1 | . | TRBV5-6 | CASSLTAGPRNTEAFF | TGTGCCAGCAGCTTGACCGCAGGGCCGCGTAACACTGAAGCTTTCTTT
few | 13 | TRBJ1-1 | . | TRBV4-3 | CASSLDRNTEAFF | TGCGCCAGCAGCCTCGACAGGAACACTGAAGCTTTCTTT
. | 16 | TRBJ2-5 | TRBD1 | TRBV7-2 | CASSQTGTGVGETQYF | TGTGCCAGCAGTCAAACCGGGACAGGGGTCGGTGAGACCCAGTACTTC
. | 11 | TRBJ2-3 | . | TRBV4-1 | CASRYGDTQYF | TGCGCCAGCAGGTACGGAGATACGCAGTATTTT
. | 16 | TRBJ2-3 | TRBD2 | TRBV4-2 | CASSQASGSSTDTQYF | TGTGCCAGCAGCCAAGCTAGCGGGTCTAGCACAGATACGCAGTATTTT
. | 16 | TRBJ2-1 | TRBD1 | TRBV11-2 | CASSLGIWDRDGEQFF | TGTGCCAGCAGCTTAGGGATTTGGGACAGGGACGGTGAGCAGTTCTTC
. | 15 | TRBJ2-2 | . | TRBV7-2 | CASSLVRFARGELFF | TGTGCCAGCAGCTTAGTTCGTTTCGCGCGGGGGGAGCTGTTTTTT
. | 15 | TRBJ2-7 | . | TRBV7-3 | CASSLRAGVGYEQYF | TGTGCCAGCAGCTTACGGGCAGGGGTAGGATACGAGCAGTACTTC
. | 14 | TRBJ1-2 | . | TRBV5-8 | CASSLDWQGEGYTF | TGTGCCAGCAGCTTGGATTGGCAGGGTGAGGGCTACACCTTC
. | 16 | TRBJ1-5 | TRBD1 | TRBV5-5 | CASSLADRASNQPQHF | TGTGCCAGCAGCTTGGCGGACAGGGCTAGCAATCAGCCCCAGCATTTT
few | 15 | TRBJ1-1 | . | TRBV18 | CASSPQGALNTEAFF | TGTGCCAGCTCACCCCAGGGCGCCTTGAACACTGAAGCTTTCTTT
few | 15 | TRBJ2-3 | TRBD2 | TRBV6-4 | CASSDSGGAADTQYF | TGTGCCAGCAGTGACAGCGGGGGGGCCGCAGATACGCAGTATTTT
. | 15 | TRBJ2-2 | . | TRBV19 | CASTWQGVHTGELFF | TGTGCCAGTACGTGGCAAGGGGTCCACACCGGGGAGCTGTTTTTT
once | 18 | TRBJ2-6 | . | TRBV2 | CASSQGSPLNPGANVLTF | TGTGCCAGCAGTCAGGGGTCTCCGCTTAATCCTGGGGCCAACGTCCTGACTTTC
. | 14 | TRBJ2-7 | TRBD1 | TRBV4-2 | CASSPRTGFYEQYF | TGTGCCAGCAGCCCACGGACAGGGTTCTACGAGCAGTACTTC
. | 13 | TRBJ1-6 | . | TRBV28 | CASSWGVRSPLHF | TGTGCCAGCAGTTGGGGGGTGCGTTCACCCCTCCACTTT
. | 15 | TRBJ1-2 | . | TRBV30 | CAWTAFGTTMRGYTF | TGTGCCTGGACGGCTTTTGGGACAACTATGCGTGGCTACACCTTC
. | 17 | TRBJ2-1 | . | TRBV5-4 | CASSLNRGTGTYNEQFF | TGTGCCAGCAGCTTGAACCGCGGGACTGGAACCTACAATGAGCAGTTCTTC
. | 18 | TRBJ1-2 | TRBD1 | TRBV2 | CASNNRGERERANYGYTF | TGTGCCAGCAACAACAGGGGGGAAAGGGAAAGGGCTAACTATGGCTACACCTTC
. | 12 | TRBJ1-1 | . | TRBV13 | CASSLSNTEAFF | TGTGCCAGCAGCTTAAGCAACACTGAAGCTTTCTTT
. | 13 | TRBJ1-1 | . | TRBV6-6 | CASSAHRATEAFF | TGTGCCAGCAGTGCACACAGGGCCACTGAAGCTTTCTTT
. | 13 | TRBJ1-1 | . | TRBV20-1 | CSASRGTDTEAFF | TGCAGTGCTAGTAGGGGCACAGACACTGAAGCTTTCTTT
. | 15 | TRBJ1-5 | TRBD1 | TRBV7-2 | CASSLETGMGQPQHF | TGTGCCAGCAGCTTAGAGACAGGGATGGGACAGCCCCAGCATTTT
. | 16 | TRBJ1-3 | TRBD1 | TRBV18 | CASSPTTGYFGNTIYF | TGTGCCAGCTCACCGACGACAGGGTATTTTGGAAACACCATATATTTT
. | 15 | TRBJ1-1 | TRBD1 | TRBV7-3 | CASSSTGQGRTEAFF | TGTGCCAGCAGCTCGACCGGACAGGGACGGACTGAAGCTTTCTTT
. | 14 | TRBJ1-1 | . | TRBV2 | CASSEESRSTEAFF | TGTGCCAGCAGTGAGGAGAGTAGATCCACTGAAGCTTTCTTT
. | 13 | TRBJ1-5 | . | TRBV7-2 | CASSLGENQPQHF | TGTGCCAGCAGCTTAGGCGAGAATCAGCCCCAGCATTTT
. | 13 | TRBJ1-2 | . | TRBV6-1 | CASSEATIGGYTF | TGTGCCAGCAGTGAAGCCACAATCGGGGGCTACACCTTC
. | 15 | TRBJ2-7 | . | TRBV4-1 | CASSHPTGLDYEQYF | TGCGCCAGCAGCCATCCAACAGGGTTGGACTACGAGCAGTACTTC
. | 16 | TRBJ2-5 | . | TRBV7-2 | CASSPGARVRQETQYF | TGTGCCAGCAGCCCAGGGGCCCGGGTGCGTCAAGAGACCCAGTACTTC
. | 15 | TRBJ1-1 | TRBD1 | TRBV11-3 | CASSLDGQALHQAFF | TGTGCCAGCAGCTTAGATGGACAGGCGCTTCATCAAGCTTTCTTT
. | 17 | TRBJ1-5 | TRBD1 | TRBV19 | CASRGEGQGMGNQPQHF | TGTGCCAGCAGAGGGGAAGGACAGGGCATGGGCAATCAGCCCCAGCATTTT
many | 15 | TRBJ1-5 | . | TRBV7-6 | CASSLGYGGGQPQHF | TGTGCCAGCAGCTTAGGTTATGGGGGCGGGCAGCCCCAGCATTTT
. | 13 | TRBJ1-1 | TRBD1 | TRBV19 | CASSAGQVTEAFF | TGTGCCAGTAGTGCAGGACAGGTCACTGAAGCTTTCTTT